This passage covers 3 T cell receptor beta chains from one sample sequenced in a study of T-cell memory formation after mild COVID-19. In TCRdb, the 5' RACE reads were re-called with MiXCR into one record per CDR3 protein. The data hold 110,000 or so distinct CDR3 sequences, with 20% to 25% observed a single time. Sequencing used PBMCs or a T cell subset sorted from them (not recorded which). Receptors were obtained from a man in his late teens or twenties who had mild COVID-19 (a few samples of this study predate the infection). Cell type and time point are not known.

This clonotype was picked up a small number of times. The gene calls are TRBV12-3 or TRBV12-4 and TRBJ1-2; no clear D gene. The V and J ends lost 5 bases and 0 bases respectively, with 13 bases between them. This CDR3 is 15 amino acids long. Here the CDR3 DNA reads TGTGCCAGCAGTATAATGGATCTTTCTAACTATGGCTACACCTTC. It is translated as CASSIMDLSNYGYTF.

The gene calls are TRBV6-2 or TRBV6-3 and TRBJ1-4, with 10 bases matching TRBD1. V shed 6 bases, J shed 7 bases, and the junction held 2 bases outside the gene matches. This CDR3 is 13 amino acids long. Germline V gene data show CDR1 as MNHEY and CDR2 as SVGEGT. The CDR3 spells CASSGQGGEKLFF. CDR3 coding DNA: TGTGCCAGCAGCGGACAGGGGGGTGAAAAACTGTTTTTT.

This clonotype was counted at least ten times. The chain employs TRBV6-2 or TRBV6-3 and TRBJ2-1; 10 bases are a match to TRBD2. V gave up 6 bases and J gave up 3 bases; unmatched junction bases: 2. The CDR3 runs 14 residues. Germline-derived CDR1 and CDR2 are MNHEY and SVGEGT. The CDR3 is CASSGTSDYNEQFF. As DNA, the CDR3 is TGTGCCAGCAGCGGGACTAGCGACTACAATGAGCAGTTCTTC.